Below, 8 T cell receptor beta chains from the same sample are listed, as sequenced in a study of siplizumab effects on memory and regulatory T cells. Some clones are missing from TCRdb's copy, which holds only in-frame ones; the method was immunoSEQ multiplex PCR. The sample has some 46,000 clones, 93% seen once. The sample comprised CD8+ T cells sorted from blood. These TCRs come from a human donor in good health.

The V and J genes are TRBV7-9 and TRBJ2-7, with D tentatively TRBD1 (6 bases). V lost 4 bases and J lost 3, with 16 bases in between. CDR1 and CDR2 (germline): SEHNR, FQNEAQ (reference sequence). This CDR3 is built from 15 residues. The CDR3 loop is CASSYRDMTGYEQYF. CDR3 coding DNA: TGTGCCAGCAGCTACCGGGACATGACCGGCTACGAGCAGTACTTC.

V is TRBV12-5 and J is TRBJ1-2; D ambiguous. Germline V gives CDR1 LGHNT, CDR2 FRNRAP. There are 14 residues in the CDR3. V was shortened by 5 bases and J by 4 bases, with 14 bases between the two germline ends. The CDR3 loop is CASGPALGVYGYTF. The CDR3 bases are TGTGCTAGTGGTCCCGCCTTAGGAGTCTATGGCTACACCTTC. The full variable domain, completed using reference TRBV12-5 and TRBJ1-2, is DARVTQTPRHKVTEMGQEVTMRCQPILGHNTVFWYRQTMMQGLELLAYFRNRAPLDDSGMPKDRFSAEMPDATLATLKIQPSEPRDSAVYFCASGPALGVYGYTFGSGTRLTVV.

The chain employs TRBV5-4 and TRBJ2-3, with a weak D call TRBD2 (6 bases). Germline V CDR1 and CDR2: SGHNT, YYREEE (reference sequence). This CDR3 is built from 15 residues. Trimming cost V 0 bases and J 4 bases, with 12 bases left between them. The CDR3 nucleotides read TGTGCCAGCAGCTTGGCCGGTGCTAGCGCAGATACGCAGTATTTT. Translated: CASSLAGASADTQYF.

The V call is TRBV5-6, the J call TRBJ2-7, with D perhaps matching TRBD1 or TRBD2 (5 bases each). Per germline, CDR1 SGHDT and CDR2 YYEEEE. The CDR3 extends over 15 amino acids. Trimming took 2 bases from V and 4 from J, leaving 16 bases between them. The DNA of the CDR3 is TGTGCCAGCAGCTTACGGGACCGGGTATTATACGAGCAGTACTTC. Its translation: CASSLRDRVLYEQYF.

CDR3 bases: TGTGCCAGCAGTCCCGACTCAAGCTACGAGCAGTACTTC. This codes for CASSPDSSYEQYF. The rearrangement links TRBV6-5 to TRBJ2-7; D uncertain. The CDR3 spans 13 residues. Germline-derived CDR1 and CDR2 are MNHEY and SVGAGI. Deletions cut 5 bases from V and 3 bases from J, with 11 bases between.

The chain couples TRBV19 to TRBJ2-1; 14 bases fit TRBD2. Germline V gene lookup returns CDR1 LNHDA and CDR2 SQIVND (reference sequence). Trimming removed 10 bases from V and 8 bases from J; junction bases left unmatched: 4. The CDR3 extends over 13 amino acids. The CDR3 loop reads CATGLAGAHEQFF. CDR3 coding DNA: TGTGCCACGGGACTAGCGGGAGCCCATGAGCAGTTCTTC.

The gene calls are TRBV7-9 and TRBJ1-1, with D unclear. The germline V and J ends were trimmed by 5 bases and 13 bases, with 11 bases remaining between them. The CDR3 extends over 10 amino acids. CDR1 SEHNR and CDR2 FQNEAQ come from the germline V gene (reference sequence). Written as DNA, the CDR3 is TGTGCCAGCAGCACGAGGACCGTTTTCTTT. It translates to CASSTRTVFF. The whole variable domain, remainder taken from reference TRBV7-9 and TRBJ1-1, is DTGVSQNPRHKITKRGQNVTFRCDPISEHNRLYWYRQTLGQGPEFLTYFQNEAQLEKSRLLSDRFSAERPKGSFSTLEIQRTEQGDSAMYLCASSTRTVFFGQGTRLTVV.

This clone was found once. The CDR3 DNA is TGCGCCAGCAGCCAAATACAGGGGGCGCCTGAGCAGTACTTC. Encoded protein: CASSQIQGAPEQYF. The chain carries TRBV4-1 and TRBJ2-7, with TRBD1 matching 9 bases. The CDR3 consists of 14 residues. Germline CDR1 and CDR2: MGHRA and YSYEKL. Trimming removed 2 bases from V and 7 bases from J; junction bases left unmatched: 6.